This section outlines one T cell receptor beta chain sequence together with its context. This clonotype was detected many times. No antigen is known for it. Base-call qualities are not available, and no considerably larger clone is one nucleotide away. Reads for this sample came from an Illumina HiSeq 1500. Using fastp at Q25 and MiXCR, TCRdb reprocessed the public reads and kept productive beta chains. Records with the same CDR3 protein are collapsed into one entry carrying the most frequent genes and DNA. The sample data list some 390,000 distinct CDR3 sequences, and roughly 20% of these were observed just once. Under 9% of the sample is taken by the ten largest. From its cysteine to its phenylalanine, the CDR3 spans 17 amino acids. Only the CDR3 part of the read is kept: 51 bases, read in frame from the first base. Sequences SGHVS (CDR1) and FQNEAQ (CDR2) are obtained from the germline V gene. Relative to germline, V is missing 1 base and J is missing 3 bases, with 8 bases of the junction outside any gene match.

The source of the sample is a study of T cell repertoires in cytomegalovirus infection (dated by TCRdb to about 2019). About the study as a whole: Donor HLA type was relevant to the analysis, because carriage of CMV infection together with the matching HLA type was indicated by public TCR beta signatures. Overall study results and their limits: The ex vivo response was dominated by HLA-C-restricted CMV-specific TCR beta clonotypes, which also provided the single most frequent clonotype in two of eight donors. Carriers of CMV infection plus the relevant HLA type were discriminated by the cumulative frequency of public TCR beta family members in the study cohort and in an independent roughly 380-donor cohort.

The chain couples TRBV7-8 to TRBJ2-2, with 7 bases in between that match TRBD1. Material: PBMCs. This receptor was identified in a human donor in good health (CMV status not recorded). Some clones in this sample may be carry-over from other donors' samples. The DNA sequence follows: TGTGCCAGCAGCTTAGTCTCGGACAGGACGTACACCGGGGAGCTGTTTTTT. It translates to CASSLVSDRTYTGELFF. The reference TRBV7-8 and TRBJ2-2 proteins fill in what lies around the CDR3, so the full variable domain reads GAGVSQSPRYKVAKRGQDVALRCDPISGHVSLFWYQQALGQGPEFLTYFQNEAQLDKSGLPSDRFFAERPEGSVSTLKIQRTQQEDSAVYLCASSLVSDRTYTGELFFGEGSRLTVL.